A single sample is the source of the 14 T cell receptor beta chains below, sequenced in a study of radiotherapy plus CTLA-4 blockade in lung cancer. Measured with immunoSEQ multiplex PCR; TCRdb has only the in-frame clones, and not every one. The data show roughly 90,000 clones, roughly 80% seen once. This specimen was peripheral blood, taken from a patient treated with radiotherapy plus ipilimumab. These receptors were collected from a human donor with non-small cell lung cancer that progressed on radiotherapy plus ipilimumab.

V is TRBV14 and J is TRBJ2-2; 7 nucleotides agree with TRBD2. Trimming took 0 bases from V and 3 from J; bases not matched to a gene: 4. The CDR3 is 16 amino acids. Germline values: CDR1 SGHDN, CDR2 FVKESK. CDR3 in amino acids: CASSQELGRYTGELFF. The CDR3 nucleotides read TGTGCCAGCAGCCAAGAACTCGGGAGGTACACCGGGGAGCTGTTTTTT.

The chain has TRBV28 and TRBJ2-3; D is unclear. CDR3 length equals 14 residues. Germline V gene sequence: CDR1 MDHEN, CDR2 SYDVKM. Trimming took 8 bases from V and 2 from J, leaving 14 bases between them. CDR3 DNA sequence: TGTGCCAGCGGGCTAGAAGTAGTCACAGATACGCAGTATTTT. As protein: CASGLEVVTDTQYF.

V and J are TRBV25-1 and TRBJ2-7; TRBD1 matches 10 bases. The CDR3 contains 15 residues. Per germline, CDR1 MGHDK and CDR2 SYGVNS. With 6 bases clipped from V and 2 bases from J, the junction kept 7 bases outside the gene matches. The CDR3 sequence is CASSPGTGVTYEQYV. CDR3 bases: TGTGCCAGCAGCCCCGGGACAGGGGTCACCTACGAGCAGTACGTC.

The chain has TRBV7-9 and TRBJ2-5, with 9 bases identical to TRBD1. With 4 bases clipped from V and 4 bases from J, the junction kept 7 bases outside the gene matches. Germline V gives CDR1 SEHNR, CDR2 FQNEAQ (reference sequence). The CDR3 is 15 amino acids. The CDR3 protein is CASSSWDRVLETQYF. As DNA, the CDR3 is TGTGCCAGCAGCTCCTGGGACAGGGTTCTAGAGACCCAGTACTTC.

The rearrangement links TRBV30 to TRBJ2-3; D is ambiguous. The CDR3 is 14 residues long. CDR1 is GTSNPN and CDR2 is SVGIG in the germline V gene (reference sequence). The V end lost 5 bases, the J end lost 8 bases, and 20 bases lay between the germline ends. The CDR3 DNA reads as TGTGCCTGGGGTAAAGACTCCATTCTTCCTACGCAGTATTTT. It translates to CAWGKDSILPTQYF.

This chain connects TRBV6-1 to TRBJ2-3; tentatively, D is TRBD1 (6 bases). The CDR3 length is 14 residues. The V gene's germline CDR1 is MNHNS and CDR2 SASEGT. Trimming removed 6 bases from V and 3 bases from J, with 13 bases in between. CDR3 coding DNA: TGTGCCAGCAGGGAACAGGGTGGAACAGATACGCAGTATTTT. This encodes CASREQGGTDTQYF.

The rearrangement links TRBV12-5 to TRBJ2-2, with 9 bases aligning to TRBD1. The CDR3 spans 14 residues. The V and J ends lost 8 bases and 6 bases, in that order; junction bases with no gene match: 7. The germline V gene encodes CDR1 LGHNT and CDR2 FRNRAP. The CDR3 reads CASRGQGRPGELFF. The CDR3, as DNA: TGTGCTAGTCGTGGACAGGGGCGACCCGGGGAGCTGTTTTTT.

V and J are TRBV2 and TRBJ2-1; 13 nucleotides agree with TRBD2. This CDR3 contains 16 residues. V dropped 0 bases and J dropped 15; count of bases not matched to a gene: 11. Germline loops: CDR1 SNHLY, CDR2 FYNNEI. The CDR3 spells CASSEAEGLAGYRGFF. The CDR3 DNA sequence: TGTGCCAGCAGTGAAGCCGAGGGACTAGCGGGGTACCGTGGGTTCTTC.

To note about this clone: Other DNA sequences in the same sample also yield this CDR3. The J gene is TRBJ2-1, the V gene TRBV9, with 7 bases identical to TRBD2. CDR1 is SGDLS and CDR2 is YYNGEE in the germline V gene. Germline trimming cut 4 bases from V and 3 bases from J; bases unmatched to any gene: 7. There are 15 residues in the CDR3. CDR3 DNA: TGTGCCAGCAGCCCCACCGGGACTAACTACAATGAGCAGTTCTTC. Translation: CASSPTGTNYNEQFF.

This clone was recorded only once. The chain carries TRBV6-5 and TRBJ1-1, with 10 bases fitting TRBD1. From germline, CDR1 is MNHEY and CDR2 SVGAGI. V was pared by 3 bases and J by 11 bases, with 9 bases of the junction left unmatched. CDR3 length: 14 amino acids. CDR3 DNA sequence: TGTGCCAGCAGTTATTATGGACAGGGGGGTCTGGCTTTCTTT. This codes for CASSYYGQGGLAFF.

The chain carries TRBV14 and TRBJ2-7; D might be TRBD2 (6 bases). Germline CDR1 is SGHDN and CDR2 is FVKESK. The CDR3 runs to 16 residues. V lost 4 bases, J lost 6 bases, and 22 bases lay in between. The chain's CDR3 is CASSPLNVAGMGEQYF. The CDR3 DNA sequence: TGTGCCAGCAGCCCCCTAAATGTGGCGGGGATGGGCGAGCAGTACTTC.

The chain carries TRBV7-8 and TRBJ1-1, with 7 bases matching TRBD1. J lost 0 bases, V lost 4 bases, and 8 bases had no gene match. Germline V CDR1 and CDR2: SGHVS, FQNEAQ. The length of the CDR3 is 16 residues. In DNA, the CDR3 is TGTGCCAGCAGCTATTCAGGACAGGAGGTGAACACTGAAGCTTTCTTT. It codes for CASSYSGQEVNTEAFF.

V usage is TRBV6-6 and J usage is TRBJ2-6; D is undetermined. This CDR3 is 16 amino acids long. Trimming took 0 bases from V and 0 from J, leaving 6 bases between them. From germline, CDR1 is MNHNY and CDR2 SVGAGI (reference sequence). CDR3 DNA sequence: TGTGCCAGCAGTTACTCGAGTATCTCTGGGGCCAACGTCCTGACTTTC. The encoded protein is CASSYSSISGANVLTF.

CDR3 sequence reads: CASSLMRMNTEAFF. In DNA, the CDR3 is TGTGCCAGCAGTTTAATGAGGATGAACACTGAAGCTTTCTTT. The V call is TRBV6-5, the J call TRBJ1-1; the D is unclear. V was trimmed by 4 bases and J by 0 bases, leaving 9 bases between them. The CDR3 length is 14 residues. CDR1 and CDR2 from the germline V gene are MNHEY and SVGAGI.